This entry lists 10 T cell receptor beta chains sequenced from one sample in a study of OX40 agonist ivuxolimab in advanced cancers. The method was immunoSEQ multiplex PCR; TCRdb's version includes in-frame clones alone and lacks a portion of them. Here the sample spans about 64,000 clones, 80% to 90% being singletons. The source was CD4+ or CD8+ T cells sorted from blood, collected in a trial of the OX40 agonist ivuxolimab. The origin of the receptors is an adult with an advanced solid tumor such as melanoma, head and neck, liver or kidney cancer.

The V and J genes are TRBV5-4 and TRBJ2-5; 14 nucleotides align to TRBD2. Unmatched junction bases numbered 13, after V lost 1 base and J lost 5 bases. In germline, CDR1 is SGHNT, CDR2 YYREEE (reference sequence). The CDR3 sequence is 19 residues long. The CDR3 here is CASSLTGGTRLAGGETQYF. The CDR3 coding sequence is TGTGCCAGCAGCTTGACAGGGGGAACAAGACTAGCGGGAGGGGAGACCCAGTACTTC.

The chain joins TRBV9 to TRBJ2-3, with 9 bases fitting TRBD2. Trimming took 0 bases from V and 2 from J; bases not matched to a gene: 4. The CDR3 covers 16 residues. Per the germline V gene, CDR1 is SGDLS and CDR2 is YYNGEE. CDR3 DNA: TGTGCCAGCAGCGTAGCCGCGGGGGGGAACACAGATACGCAGTATTTT. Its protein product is CASSVAAGGNTDTQYF.

The CDR3 here is CASSVIRGNTIYF. The CDR3 nucleotides read TGTGCCAGCAGTGTCATTCGGGGAAACACCATATATTTT. The chain employs TRBV6-1 and TRBJ1-3; D is undetermined. The V gene lost 4 bases and the J gene lost 4 bases, with 8 bases spanning the gap. This CDR3 comprises 13 residues. The germline V gene encodes CDR1 MNHNS and CDR2 SASEGT.

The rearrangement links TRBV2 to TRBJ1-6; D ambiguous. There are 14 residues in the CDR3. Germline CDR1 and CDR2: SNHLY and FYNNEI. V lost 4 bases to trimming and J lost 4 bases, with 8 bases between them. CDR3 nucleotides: TGTGCCAGCAGTGTGGCCTTATATAATTCACCCCTCCACTTT. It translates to CASSVALYNSPLHF.

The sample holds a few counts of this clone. The CDR3, as DNA: TGCGCCAGCAGCTTGGTTGGCCATCTCGAAGAGACCCAGTACTTC. This translates into CASSLVGHLEETQYF. The chain recombines TRBV5-1 with TRBJ2-5; D uncertain. V dropped 0 bases and J dropped 3 bases, with 12 bases sitting between them. The CDR3 is made up of 15 amino acids. Germline V lookup: CDR1 SGHRS, CDR2 YFSETQ.

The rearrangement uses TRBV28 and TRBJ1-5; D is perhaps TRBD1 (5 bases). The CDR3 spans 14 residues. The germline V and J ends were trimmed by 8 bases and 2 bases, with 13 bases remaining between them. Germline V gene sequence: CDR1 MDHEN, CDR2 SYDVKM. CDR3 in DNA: TGTGCCAGCGTCGCAGGGTTGCGCAATCAGCCCCAGCATTTT. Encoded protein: CASVAGLRNQPQHF. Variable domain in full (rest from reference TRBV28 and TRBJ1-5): DVKVTQSSRYLVKRTGEKVFLECVQDMDHENMFWYRQDPGLGLRLIYFSYDVKMKEKGDIPEGYSVSREKKERFSLILESASTNQTSMYLCASVAGLRNQPQHFGDGTRLSIL.

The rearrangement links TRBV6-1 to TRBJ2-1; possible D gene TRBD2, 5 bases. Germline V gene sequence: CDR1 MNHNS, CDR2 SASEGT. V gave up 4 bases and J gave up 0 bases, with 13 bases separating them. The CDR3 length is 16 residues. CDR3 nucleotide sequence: TGTGCCAGCAGTGGAGGGCACGCTCACTCCTACAATGAGCAGTTCTTC. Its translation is CASSGGHAHSYNEQFF.

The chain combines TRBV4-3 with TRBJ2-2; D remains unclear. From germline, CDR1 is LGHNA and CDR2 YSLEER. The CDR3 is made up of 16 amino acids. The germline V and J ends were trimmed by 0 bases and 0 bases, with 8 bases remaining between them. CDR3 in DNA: TGCGCCAGCAGCCAAGAGACCGGGTCGAACACCGGGGAGCTGTTTTTT. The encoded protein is CASSQETGSNTGELFF.

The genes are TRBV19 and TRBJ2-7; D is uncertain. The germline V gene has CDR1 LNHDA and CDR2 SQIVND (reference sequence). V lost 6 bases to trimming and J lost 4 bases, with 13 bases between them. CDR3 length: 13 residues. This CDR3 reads CASRGDSPYEQYF. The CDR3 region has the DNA TGTGCCAGTAGAGGCGATAGTCCATACGAGCAGTACTTC.

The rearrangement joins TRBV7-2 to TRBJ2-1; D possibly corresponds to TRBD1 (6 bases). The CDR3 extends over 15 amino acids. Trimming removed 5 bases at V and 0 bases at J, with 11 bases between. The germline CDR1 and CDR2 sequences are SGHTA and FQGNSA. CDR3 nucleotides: TGTGCCAGCAGCCTGGGGGCGGTCTCCTACAATGAGCAGTTCTTC. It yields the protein CASSLGAVSYNEQFF.